This T cell receptor (beta chain) was documented in a study of blood T cell repertoires in COVID-19. Deletions cut 3 bases from V and 1 base from J, with 9 bases between. The CDR3 totals 14 residues. Germline loops: CDR1 SGHTA, CDR2 FQGNSA. Sequencing was performed with immunoSEQ multiplex PCR; in TCRdb, only in-frame clones are kept and a portion is missing. This table has over 95,000 clones, 84% appearing once. Source material: peripheral blood. The sequence was obtained from a man aged 65 to 85 with active or convalescent COVID-19. V usage is TRBV7-2 and J usage is TRBJ1-1; possible D gene TRBD1, 5 bases. The CDR3: CASSFYGQNTEAFF. The CDR3 DNA is TGTGCCAGCAGCTTTTACGGACAGAACACTGAAGCTTTCTTT.